This T cell receptor beta chain was sequenced during a study of blood T cell repertoires in COVID-19. Germline values: CDR1 SGHNT, CDR2 YYREEE (reference sequence). The CDR3 consists of 14 residues. V lost 0 bases to trimming and J lost 4 bases, with 10 bases between them. Profiling relied on immunoSEQ multiplex PCR, and the TCRdb table lists in-frame clones only, not all of them. The sample holds roughly 210,000 clones, about 85% seen once. The source is a woman over 75 with COVID-19, enrolled during active disease. The chain recombines TRBV5-4 with TRBJ1-2; tentatively, D is TRBD1 (6 bases). Source material: peripheral blood. The CDR3, as DNA: TGTGCCAGCAGCTTGGGGGGGCGCGTCTATGGCTACACCTTC. Its translation is CASSLGGRVYGYTF.